This T cell receptor beta chain was retrieved from a study of technical replicates of blood from a handful of donors. Germline V gives CDR1 MDHEN, CDR2 SYDVKM. V lost 5 bases, J lost 4 bases, and 5 bases stayed unmatched. This CDR3 contains 14 residues. This table comes from immunoSEQ multiplex PCR, and its TCRdb copy is limited to in-frame clones, with some not included. This table has approximately 88,000 clones, approximately 96% appearing once. The source is a human donor in good health. Sequenced: T cells isolated from PBMCs. The V call is TRBV28, the J call TRBJ1-5, with 7 nucleotides matching TRBD1. CDR3 DNA: TGTGCCAGCAGTCCGGGACAGTTAAATCAGCCCCAGCATTTT. Its protein product is CASSPGQLNQPQHF.